One T cell receptor (beta chain) is described in this entry. Its antigen is unidentified. These data are taken from a study of monozygotic twins with inflammatory bowel disease. TCRdb re-called the 5' RACE reads and catalogs CDR3 proteins one per entry, DNA excluded. The table for this sample gives more than 300,000 distinct CDR3 sequences. Findings and limits, study-wide: Especially with disease activity, IBD patients shared fewer clonotypes with others than healthy twins did.

This TCR came from a human donor with ulcerative colitis or Crohn's disease, or a healthy co-twin of an affected twin (not recorded which). Source material: blood.

The CDR3 protein is CASSLDRGEGPYGYTF. The V and J genes are TRBV5-5 and TRBJ1-2. Per the germline V gene, CDR1 is SGHKS and CDR2 is YYEKEE (reference sequence). The CDR3 is 16 residues long.